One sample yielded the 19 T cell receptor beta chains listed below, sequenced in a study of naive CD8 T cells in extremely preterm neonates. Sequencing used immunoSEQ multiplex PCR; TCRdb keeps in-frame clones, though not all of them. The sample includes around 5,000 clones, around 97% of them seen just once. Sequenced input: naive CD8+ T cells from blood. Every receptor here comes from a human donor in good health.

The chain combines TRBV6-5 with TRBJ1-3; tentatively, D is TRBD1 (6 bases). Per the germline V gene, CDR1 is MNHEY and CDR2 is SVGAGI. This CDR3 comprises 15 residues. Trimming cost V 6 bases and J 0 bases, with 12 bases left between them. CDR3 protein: CASSLDRSSGNTIYF. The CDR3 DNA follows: TGTGCCAGCAGCTTAGACAGGAGCTCTGGAAACACCATATATTTT.

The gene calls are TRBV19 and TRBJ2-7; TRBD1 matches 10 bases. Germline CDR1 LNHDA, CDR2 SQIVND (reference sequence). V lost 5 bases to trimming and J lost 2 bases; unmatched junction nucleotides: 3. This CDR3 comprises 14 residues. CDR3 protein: CASSEGQGPYEQYF. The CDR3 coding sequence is TGTGCCAGTAGTGAGGGACAGGGGCCCTACGAGCAGTACTTC.

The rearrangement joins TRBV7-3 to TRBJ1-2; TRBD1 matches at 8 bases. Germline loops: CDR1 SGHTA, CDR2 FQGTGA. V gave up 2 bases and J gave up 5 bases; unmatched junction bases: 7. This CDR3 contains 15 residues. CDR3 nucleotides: TGTGCCAGCAGCTTATCGGACAGGGTGGGTTATGGCTACACCTTC. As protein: CASSLSDRVGYGYTF.

CDR3 region: CASSYSMTRVNEKLFF. CDR3 coding DNA: TGTGCCAGCAGTTACTCGATGACCAGGGTTAATGAAAAACTGTTTTTT. The rearrangement uses TRBV6-5 and TRBJ1-4; the D gene is possibly TRBD1 (5 bases). V lost 0 bases and J 4 bases, leaving 12 bases between the germline ends. The CDR3 has 16 residues. CDR1 and CDR2 (germline): MNHEY, SVGAGI.

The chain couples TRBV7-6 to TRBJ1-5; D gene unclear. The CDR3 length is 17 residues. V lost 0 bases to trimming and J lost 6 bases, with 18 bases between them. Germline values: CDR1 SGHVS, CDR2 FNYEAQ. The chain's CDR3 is CASSLAWSNGVTQPQHF. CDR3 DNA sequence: TGTGCCAGCAGCTTAGCGTGGTCAAACGGGGTGACTCAGCCCCAGCATTTT. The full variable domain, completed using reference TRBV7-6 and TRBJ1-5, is GAGVSQSPRYKVTKRGQDVALRCDPISGHVSLYWYRQALGQGPEFLTYFNYEAQQDKSGLPNDRFSAERPEGSISTLTIQRTEQRDSAMYRCASSLAWSNGVTQPQHFGDGTRLSIL.

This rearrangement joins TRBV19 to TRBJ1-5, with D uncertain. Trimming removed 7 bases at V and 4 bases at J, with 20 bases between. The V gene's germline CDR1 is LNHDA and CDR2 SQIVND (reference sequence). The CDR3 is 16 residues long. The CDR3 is CASTPRRADPNQPQHF. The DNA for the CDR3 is TGTGCCAGTACCCCCCGGCGGGCGGATCCTAATCAGCCCCAGCATTTT.

The CDR3 region has the DNA TGCGCCAGCAGCCAACAAGAGACCCAGTACTTC. It specifies CASSQQETQYF. The chain combines TRBV5-1 with TRBJ2-5; D ambiguous. Germline V lookup: CDR1 SGHRS, CDR2 YFSETQ. V lost 4 bases and J lost 2, with 3 bases in between. This CDR3 contains 11 residues.

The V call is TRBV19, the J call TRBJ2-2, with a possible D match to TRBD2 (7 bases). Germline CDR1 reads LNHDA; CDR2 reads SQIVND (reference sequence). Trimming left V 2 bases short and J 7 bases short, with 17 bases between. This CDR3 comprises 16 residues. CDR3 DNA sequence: TGTGCCAGTAGTATATCGGCGGGGGCTCCCCGCGGGGAGCTGTTTTTT. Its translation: CASSISAGAPRGELFF.

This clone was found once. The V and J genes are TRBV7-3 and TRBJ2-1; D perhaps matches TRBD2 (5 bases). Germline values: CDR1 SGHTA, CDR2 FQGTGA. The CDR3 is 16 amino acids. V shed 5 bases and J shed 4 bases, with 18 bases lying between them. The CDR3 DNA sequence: TGTGCCAGCAGCCCCAGGTCGAGCGGACTTTACAATGAGCAGTTCTTC. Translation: CASSPRSSGLYNEQFF. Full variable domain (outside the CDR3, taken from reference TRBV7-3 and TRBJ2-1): GAGVSQTPSNKVTEKGKYVELRCDPISGHTALYWYRQSLGQGPEFLIYFQGTGAADDSGLPNDRFFAVRPEGSVSTLKIQRTERGDSAVYLCASSPRSSGLYNEQFFGPGTRLTVL.

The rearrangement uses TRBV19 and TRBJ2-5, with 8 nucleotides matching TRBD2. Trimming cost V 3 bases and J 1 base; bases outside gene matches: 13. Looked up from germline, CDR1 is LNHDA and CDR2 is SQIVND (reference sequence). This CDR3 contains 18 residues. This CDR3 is CASSIYQGAGVPQETQYF. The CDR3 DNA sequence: TGTGCCAGTAGTATTTACCAGGGAGCGGGGGTCCCCCAAGAGACCCAGTACTTC.

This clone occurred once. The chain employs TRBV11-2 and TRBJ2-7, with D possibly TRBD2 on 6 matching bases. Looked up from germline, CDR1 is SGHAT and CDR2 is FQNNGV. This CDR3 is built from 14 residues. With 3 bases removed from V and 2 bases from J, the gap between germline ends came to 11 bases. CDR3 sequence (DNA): TGTGCCAGCAGCTTTAATCGGGGGACCTACGAGCAGTACTTC. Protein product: CASSFNRGTYEQYF.

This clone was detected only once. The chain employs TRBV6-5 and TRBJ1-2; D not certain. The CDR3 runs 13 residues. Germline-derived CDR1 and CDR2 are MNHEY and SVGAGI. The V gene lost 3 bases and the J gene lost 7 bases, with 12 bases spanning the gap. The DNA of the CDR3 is TGTGCCAGCAGTTATCGTTCGGCAGGTGGCTACACCTTC. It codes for CASSYRSAGGYTF.

The CDR3 loop is CASSVEGTRGGLAFF. The CDR3 nucleotides read TGTGCCAGCAGCGTAGAAGGCACACGAGGGGGATTGGCTTTCTTT. V usage is TRBV9 and J usage is TRBJ1-1; D is perhaps TRBD1 (6 bases). The CDR3 has 15 residues. Germline lookup yields CDR1 SGDLS and CDR2 YYNGEE. V was trimmed by 0 bases and J by 11 bases, leaving 20 bases between them.

The CDR3 sequence is CASSFGFSGNTIYF. The DNA of the CDR3 is TGTGCCAGCAGCTTCGGGTTCTCTGGAAACACCATATATTTT. The chain is built from TRBV7-2 and TRBJ1-3; no definite D call. The CDR3 extends over 14 amino acids. The V gene lost 3 bases and the J gene lost 0 bases, with 6 bases spanning the gap. CDR1 is SGHTA, CDR2 FQGNSA, per germline.

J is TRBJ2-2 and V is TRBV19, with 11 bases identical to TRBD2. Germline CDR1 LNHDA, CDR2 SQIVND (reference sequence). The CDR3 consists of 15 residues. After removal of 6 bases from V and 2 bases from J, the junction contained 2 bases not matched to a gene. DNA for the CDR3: TGTGCCAGTAGACTAGCGGGGGCAAACACCGGGGAGCTGTTTTTT. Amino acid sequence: CASRLAGANTGELFF.

CDR3 sequence reads: CASSLGVQGWYEQYF. The CDR3 nucleotides are TGTGCCAGCAGCTTGGGTGTACAGGGCTGGTACGAGCAGTACTTC. V usage is TRBV5-5 and J usage is TRBJ2-7; D may be TRBD1 (6 bases). V gave up 0 bases and J gave up 4 bases, with 14 bases separating them. CDR3 size: 15 residues. Germline CDR1 is SGHKS and CDR2 is YYEKEE (reference sequence). Using reference TRBV5-5 and TRBJ2-7 for the parts outside the CDR3, the full variable domain is DAGVTQSPTHLIKTRGQQVTLRCSPISGHKSVSWYQQVLGQGPQFIFQYYEKEERGRGNFPDRFSARQFPNYSSELNVNALLLGDSALYLCASSLGVQGWYEQYFGPGTRLTVT.

The CDR3 DNA follows: TGTGCCAGCAGCTTAGGGTCGGGAGGCTACACCTTC. This codes for CASSLGSGGYTF. This chain connects TRBV11-1 to TRBJ1-2; D ambiguous. Trimming left V 1 base short and J 8 bases short, with 8 bases between. The CDR3 extends over 12 amino acids. The germline gives CDR1 SGHAT, CDR2 FQDESV (reference sequence).

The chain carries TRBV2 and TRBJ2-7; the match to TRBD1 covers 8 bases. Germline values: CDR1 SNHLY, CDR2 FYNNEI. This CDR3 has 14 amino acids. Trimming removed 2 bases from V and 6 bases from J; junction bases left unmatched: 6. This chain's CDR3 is CASSERTGLGEQYF. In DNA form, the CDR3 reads TGTGCCAGCAGTGAAAGGACAGGGTTAGGCGAGCAGTACTTC.

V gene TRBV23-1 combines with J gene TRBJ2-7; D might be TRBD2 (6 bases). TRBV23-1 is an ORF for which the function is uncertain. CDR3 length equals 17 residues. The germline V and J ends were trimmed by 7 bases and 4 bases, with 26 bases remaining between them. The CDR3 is CASTWTTPRSGVYEQYF. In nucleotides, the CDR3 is TGCGCCAGCACGTGGACGACACCCCGGTCGGGGGTTTACGAGCAGTACTTC.